The 31 T cell receptor beta chains listed next were all sequenced from one sample in a study of early T cells in non-severe SARS-CoV-2 infection (dated by TCRdb to the early 2020s). Receptor amplification or capture employed 5' RACE. The data were produced on a NextSeq 500. The public reads were reprocessed in TCRdb via fastp at Q25 and MiXCR, keeping in-frame beta chains. Each entry merges the rows of one CDR3 protein and shows their most common DNA and genes. This sample lists about 83,000 distinct CDR3 sequences; around 15% were detected once. 1.4% of the sample comes from the top ten. Sequenced: whole blood. The receptor source for this set is an adult who was a healthcare worker with PCR-confirmed SARS-CoV-2 infection or an uninfected control (not recorded which).

This sequence joins TRBV7-9 and TRBJ1-1, with 9 bases that match TRBD1. The V and J ends lost 3 bases and 1 base, in that order; junction bases with no gene match: 0. Germline V CDR1 and CDR2: SEHNR, FQNEAQ (reference sequence). The CDR3 loop spans 14 amino acids. The CDR3 coding sequence is TGTGCCAGCAGCTTGGGACAGGGGAACACTGAAGCTTTCTTT. It translates to CASSLGQGNTEAFF.

This clonotype was recorded at least ten times. The J gene is TRBJ2-1, the V gene TRBV20-1, with 13 bases matching TRBD2. The germline V gene has CDR1 DFQATT and CDR2 SNEGSKA (reference sequence). The CDR3 contains 16 residues. The junction had 12 bases not matched to a gene; V was cut back by 5 bases and J by 8 bases. The CDR3 DNA reads TGCAGTGCTTATAACACTCGGACTAGCGGGGGCTATGAGCAGTTCTTC. It encodes CSAYNTRTSGGYEQFF.

There are many counts of this clonotype. The chain is built from TRBV7-8 and TRBJ2-7; D remains ambiguous. Trimming cost V 1 base and J 2 bases, with 15 bases left between them. Germline CDR1 SGHVS, CDR2 FQNEAQ. The length of the CDR3 is 16 residues. The CDR3 nucleotides read TGTGCCAGCAGCTTAGGTACCTGGAGTAAGCCCTACGAGCAGTACTTC. Its translation is CASSLGTWSKPYEQYF.

This clonotype has at least ten counts. The chain uses TRBV20-1 and TRBJ2-3; D perhaps matches TRBD1 (6 bases). Looked up from germline, CDR1 is DFQATT and CDR2 is SNEGSKA (reference sequence). V gave up 5 bases and J gave up 0 bases, with 15 bases separating them. CDR3 length: 15 amino acids. CDR3 in DNA: TGCAGTGCTCGACAGGATTTTTTTAGCACAGATACGCAGTATTTT. This encodes CSARQDFFSTDTQYF.

This clonotype was seen many times. The chain uses TRBV29-1 and TRBJ2-7; D is ambiguous. This CDR3 has 12 residues. V dropped 0 bases and J dropped 5 bases, with 8 bases sitting between them. Germline CDR1 reads SQVTM; CDR2 reads ANQGSEA. CDR3 in amino acids: CSVEEPGDEQYF. The CDR3 DNA follows: TGCAGCGTTGAAGAGCCGGGCGACGAGCAGTACTTC.

This clonotype was counted once. The V and J genes are TRBV20-1 and TRBJ2-1; 10 bases match TRBD2. With V trimmed by 3 bases and J by 7 bases, 6 bases remained unmatched. CDR3 length equals 14 residues. Germline V gene data show CDR1 as DFQATT and CDR2 as SNEGSKA (reference sequence). The CDR3 DNA follows: TGCAGTGCTAGTTTAGCGGGGGGACCTAATGAGCAGTTCTTC. As protein: CSASLAGGPNEQFF.

The chain links TRBV5-1 to TRBJ1-1; D gene uncertain. Trimming removed 0 bases from V and 0 bases from J, with 9 bases in between. This CDR3 is 15 amino acids long. Germline V gene sequence: CDR1 SGHRS, CDR2 YFSETQ. The CDR3 bases are TGCGCCAGCAGCTTGGGCGGGAGGATGAACACTGAAGCTTTCTTT. This codes for CASSLGGRMNTEAFF.

The table lists this clonotype with many counts. The chain joins TRBV11-3 to TRBJ2-1; 8 positions agree with TRBD2. This CDR3 is built from 14 residues. Germline CDR1 is SGHNT and CDR2 is YENEEA. J was trimmed by 8 bases and V by 0 bases; bases with no gene match: 3. The chain's CDR3 is CASSLDGAGDEQFF. DNA for the CDR3: TGTGCCAGCAGCTTAGATGGAGCGGGGGATGAGCAGTTCTTC.

This clonotype came up many times. The chain uses TRBV27 and TRBJ1-2; 12 bases are a match to TRBD1. The junction had 7 bases not matched to a gene; V was cut back by 3 bases and J by 8 bases. Germline V gene lookup returns CDR1 MNHEY and CDR2 SMNVEV (reference sequence). The CDR3 length is 15 residues. The CDR3 bases are TGTGCCAGCAGTTTTAGGGACAGGGGGCGTTTAGGCTACACCTTC. Translation: CASSFRDRGRLGYTF.

This clonotype was counted a few times. The junction departs from the called germline gene at one end, perhaps through a read error. The V gene is TRBV7-7, the J gene TRBJ2-5; either TRBD1 or TRBD2 may fit D (6 bases each). In germline, CDR1 is SSHAT, CDR2 FNYEAQ (reference sequence). This CDR3 is 14 amino acids long. The CDR3 DNA reads as TGTGCTAGCAGCTTAGTAGTGGGGGGCGAGACCCAGTACTTC. Translating it yields CASSLVVGGETQYF.

This clonotype has ten or more counts. The rearrangement joins TRBV12-3 or TRBV12-4 to TRBJ1-4; D ambiguous. V lost 5 bases and J 13 bases, leaving 11 bases between the germline ends. This CDR3 comprises 11 residues. The CDR3 reads CASSPGGVLFF. The CDR3 nucleotides are TGTGCCAGCAGTCCCGGAGGAGTACTGTTTTTT.

The CDR3 is CSVETDRGGGYTF. The CDR3 DNA sequence: TGCAGCGTCGAGACGGACAGGGGCGGAGGCTACACCTTC. The chain uses TRBV29-1 and TRBJ1-2; 9 bases map to TRBD1. The CDR3 totals 13 residues. Germline V gives CDR1 SQVTM, CDR2 ANQGSEA. V dropped 6 bases and J dropped 8; count of bases not matched to a gene: 10.

This clonotype has at least ten counts. The V call is TRBV24-1, the J call TRBJ1-6, with 7 bases aligning to TRBD1. The length of the CDR3 is 18 residues. CDR1 KGHDR and CDR2 SFDVKD come from the germline V gene. V gave up 3 bases and J gave up 7 bases; unmatched junction bases: 14. The CDR3 sequence: CATSDRPTGNEMNSPLHF. The DNA for the CDR3 is TGTGCCACCAGTGATCGCCCGACAGGGAACGAAATGAATTCACCCCTCCACTTT.

This clonotype appeared many times. V usage is TRBV29-1 and J usage is TRBJ2-5, with 8 bases lining up with TRBD1. There are 16 residues in the CDR3. Unmatched junction bases numbered 12, after V lost 3 bases and J lost 3 bases. Germline CDR1 and CDR2: SQVTM and ANQGSEA. The CDR3 coding sequence is TGCAGCGTTGAGCTTCTCCGGGACAGGTCAGAAGAGACCCAGTACTTC. This encodes CSVELLRDRSEETQYF.

V is TRBV6-1 and J is TRBJ1-5; 7 bases map to TRBD1. After removal of 3 bases from V and 6 bases from J, the junction contained 5 bases not matched to a gene. There are 14 residues in the CDR3. CDR1 and CDR2 (germline): MNHNS, SASEGT. CDR3 sequence reads: CASSEAGGGQPQHF. DNA for the CDR3: TGTGCCAGCAGTGAGGCAGGGGGTGGTCAGCCCCAGCATTTT.

The chain recombines TRBV20-1 with TRBJ2-5; 10 bases fit TRBD1. This CDR3 region has 14 residues. The germline CDR1 and CDR2 sequences are DFQATT and SNEGSKA (reference sequence). The junction had 8 bases not matched to a gene; V was cut back by 6 bases and J by 4 bases. The CDR3 DNA reads as TGCAGTGCCGGGGACAGGGGTTGGGGAGAGACCCAGTACTTC. Translation: CSAGDRGWGETQYF.

This clonotype was seen at least ten times. The chain combines TRBV11-2 with TRBJ1-1; D is ambiguous. Trimming removed 5 bases from V and 7 bases from J, with 8 bases in between. The V gene's germline CDR1 is SGHAT and CDR2 FQNNGV. The CDR3 is 11 residues long. CDR3 sequence (DNA): TGTGCCAGCAGCGCTGCAGGTGAAGCTTTCTTT. Translation gives CASSAAGEAFF.

This clonotype was seen many times. The V call is TRBV18, the J call TRBJ1-5, with D possibly TRBD1 on 5 matching bases. CDR3 size: 15 residues. Germline V gives CDR1 KGHSH, CDR2 LQKENI. Trimming took 1 base from V and 5 from J, leaving 12 bases between them. This chain's CDR3 is CASSPQGRGDQPQHF. DNA of the CDR3: TGTGCCAGCTCACCACAGGGGAGGGGCGATCAGCCCCAGCATTTT. Using reference TRBV18 and TRBJ1-5 for the parts outside the CDR3, the full variable domain is NAGVMQNPRHLVRRRGQEARLRCSPMKGHSHVYWYRQLPEEGLKFMVYLQKENIIDESGMPKERFSAEFPKEGPSILRIQQVVRGDSAAYFCASSPQGRGDQPQHFGDGTRLSIL.

This clonotype was picked up many times. The chain uses TRBV7-2 and TRBJ2-2, with D possibly called TRBD1 or TRBD2 (5 bases each). The CDR3 loop spans 14 amino acids. Germline V lookup: CDR1 SGHTA, CDR2 FQGNSA. Between the trimmed V and J ends, which lost 7 bases and 4 bases, there was a span of 13 bases. This chain's CDR3 is CASKKEGSTGELFF. CDR3 DNA sequence: TGTGCCAGCAAAAAAGAGGGGAGCACCGGGGAGCTGTTTTTT.

The J gene is TRBJ1-2, the V gene TRBV7-2; 7 bases are a match to TRBD1. Germline CDR1 and CDR2: SGHTA and FQGNSA. CDR3 length equals 15 residues. Germline trimming cut 0 bases from V and 8 bases from J; bases unmatched to any gene: 9. CDR3 sequence reads: CASSLAVLTGKGYTF. The CDR3 region has the DNA TGTGCCAGCAGCTTAGCGGTCCTGACAGGGAAAGGCTACACCTTC.

As to this clonotype: A clone one base away is much larger, so this may be a read error. The V call is TRBV7-9, the J call TRBJ1-4, with 7 bases identical to TRBD1. Germline V lookup: CDR1 SEHNR, CDR2 FQNEAQ (reference sequence). The CDR3 has 13 amino acids. CDR3 DNA sequence: TGTGTCAGCAGCCTCACAGGGGAGGATAAACTGTTTTTT. It encodes CVSSLTGEDKLFF. Based on the CDR3 plus reference TRBV7-9 and TRBJ1-4, the full variable domain is DTGVSQNPRHKITKRGQNVTFRCDPISEHNRLYWYRQTLGQGPEFLTYFQNEAQLEKSRLLSDRFSAERPKGSFSTLEIQRTEQGDSAMYLCVSSLTGEDKLFFGSGTQLSVL.

This clonotype was detected ten times or more. V and J are TRBV25-1 and TRBJ2-5; 11 bases map to TRBD2. Germline-derived CDR1 and CDR2 are MGHDK and SYGVNS. Trimming at V came to 5 bases and at J to 3 bases, leaving 5 bases not matched to a gene. There are 15 residues in the CDR3. In DNA, the CDR3 is TGTGCCAGCAGTCGACTAGCGGGGATTGAAGAGACCCAGTACTTC. This gives the protein CASSRLAGIEETQYF.

This clonotype was counted ten times or more. The rearrangement links TRBV28 to TRBJ1-4, with TRBD1 as a possible D gene (5 bases). Germline V CDR1 and CDR2: MDHEN, SYDVKM. Trimming removed 3 bases from V and 5 bases from J, with 10 bases in between. This CDR3 has 14 amino acids. The CDR3 bases are TGTGCCAGCAGTTTGTCGGGGGTGAATGAAAAACTGTTTTTT. Translating gives CASSLSGVNEKLFF. The full variable domain, in which reference TRBV28 and TRBJ1-4 provide the parts outside the CDR3, is DVKVTQSSRYLVKRTGEKVFLECVQDMDHENMFWYRQDPGLGLRLIYFSYDVKMKEKGDIPEGYSVSREKKERFSLILESASTNQTSMYLCASSLSGVNEKLFFGSGTQLSVL.

This clonotype was found a few times. An end of the junction does not agree with germline; a read error may underlie this. The rearrangement joins TRBV7-8 to TRBJ2-7, with D uncertain. CDR1 and CDR2 from the germline V gene are SGHVS and FQNEAQ. The CDR3 sequence is 15 residues long. CDR3 amino acids: CVSSPFGGWGGEQYF. CDR3 nucleotides: TGTGTCAGCAGCCCATTCGGTGGTTGGGGTGGCGAGCAGTACTTC.

The sample holds a few counts of this clonotype. This rearrangement joins TRBV20-1 to TRBJ2-3; a possible D gene is TRBD1 (5 bases). This CDR3 is 12 amino acids long. V shed 3 bases and J shed 6 bases, with 10 bases lying between them. CDR1 is DFQATT and CDR2 is SNEGSKA in the germline V gene (reference sequence). CDR3 amino acids: CSASVGADTQYF. CDR3 sequence (DNA): TGCAGTGCTAGCGTAGGGGCGGATACGCAGTATTTT.

This clonotype was observed many times. The CDR3 region has the DNA TGTGCCAGTAATCGGGACAGGGGCCCCGCCGGCTATGGCTACACCTTC. This codes for CASNRDRGPAGYGYTF. V is TRBV19 and J is TRBJ1-2, with 10 positions matching TRBD1. CDR1 and CDR2 (germline): LNHDA, SQIVND (reference sequence). Germline trimming cut 7 bases from V and 4 bases from J; bases unmatched to any gene: 12. CDR3 length: 16 amino acids.

This clonotype has more than one count but fewer than ten. The rearrangement joins TRBV7-8 to TRBJ2-2; 10 positions match TRBD1. Trimming at V came to 7 bases and at J to 4 bases, leaving 6 bases not matched to a gene. Germline V gene lookup returns CDR1 SGHVS and CDR2 FQNEAQ. The length of the CDR3 is 15 residues. The CDR3 nucleotides read TGTGCCAGCAACACGGGACAGGGGTTCACCGGGGAGCTGTTTTTT. This sequence encodes CASNTGQGFTGELFF.

This clonotype appeared many times. The chain employs TRBV5-1 and TRBJ2-3, with D perhaps TRBD1 (6 bases). Germline V gene sequence: CDR1 SGHRS, CDR2 YFSETQ. There are 15 residues in the CDR3. Trimming removed 1 base from V and 1 base from J, with 10 bases in between. This chain's CDR3 is CASSLQGLGTDTQYF. The CDR3 DNA sequence: TGCGCCAGCAGCTTGCAGGGGCTGGGCACAGATACGCAGTATTTT. The variable domain in full, with the rest retrieved from reference TRBV5-1 and TRBJ2-3, is KAGVTQTPRYLIKTRGQQVTLSCSPISGHRSVSWYQQTPGQGLQFLFEYFSETQRNKGNFPGRFSGRQFSNSRSEMNVSTLELGDSALYLCASSLQGLGTDTQYFGPGTRLTVL.

This clonotype was seen more than once but under ten times. The chain has TRBV6-2 or TRBV6-3 and TRBJ1-1; 7 nucleotides align to TRBD1. Germline V CDR1 and CDR2: MNHEY, SVGEGT. The CDR3 runs to 15 residues. Trimming at V came to 2 bases and at J to 5 bases, leaving 8 bases not matched to a gene. CDR3 region: CASSYVRGRSTEAFF. In DNA, the CDR3 is TGTGCCAGCAGTTACGTTAGGGGGCGAAGTACTGAAGCTTTCTTT.

This clonotype was seen ten or more times. The chain uses TRBV14 and TRBJ2-7, with TRBD2 matching 10 bases. Germline-derived CDR1 and CDR2 are SGHDN and FVKESK. The CDR3 is 16 residues long. V was pared by 4 bases and J by 3 bases, with 9 bases of the junction left unmatched. The CDR3: CASSRGLAGVLYEQYF. The DNA of the CDR3 is TGTGCCAGCAGCCGCGGGCTAGCGGGGGTTCTCTACGAGCAGTACTTC.

The CDR3 sequence is CASSPERGAAYGYTF. In DNA, the CDR3 is TGTGCCAGCAGCCCCGAAAGGGGGGCGGCCTATGGCTACACCTTC. The genes are TRBV7-2 and TRBJ1-2, with D perhaps matching TRBD1 (6 bases). The CDR3 is made up of 15 amino acids. Germline V gene sequence: CDR1 SGHTA, CDR2 FQGNSA. Trimming left V 5 bases short and J 4 bases short, with 17 bases between.